This record covers a single TCR beta chain. This clonotype was seen more than once but under ten times. This receptor's antigen is unknown. This may stem from a read error, because a much larger clone lies one nucleotide away. Genomic DNA was used as template for profiling of TCR beta VDJ combinations and CDR3 sequences. TCR repertoire sequencing was run on an Illumina HiSeq 2000. For the original study's pipeline: TRBV/TRBJ rearrangement plots, CDR3 size and DJ length profiles, and Simpson's diversity index were used to evaluate the repertoires. The immunodominant clone was defined as the most abundant DNA sequence in deep sequencing data. CDR3 amino acid sequences were screened for sharing across subjects and were compared with published repertoires and the VDJdb database. The public reads were reanalyzed by TCRdb: fastp trimming at Q25, MiXCR alignment, in-frame beta chains only. Entries are consolidated by CDR3 protein sequence, retaining the most common genes and DNA. It is TCRdb's table, rather than the study itself, that gives the V and J calls and clone size. The sample contains 200,000 to 250,000 distinct CDR3 sequences, 40% to 50% of them found a single time. Clones ranked in the top ten supply less than 9% of the sample.

These data originate in a study of CD8+CD57+ T cells in acquired aplastic anemia (dated by TCRdb to between 2018 and 2020). Turning to the overall study: A mean of approximately 3 ug of DNA, ranging from about 0.19 to 27.4 ug, was extracted from sorted CD4+ and CD8+ cells. CD8+CD57+ expansion was defined as a frequency above the mean frequency observed in healthy subjects.

What the research found in general, with its limitations: Between patients and healthy controls, no significant difference in CD8+ Simpson's diversity was found (P=0.060). Around 30 CD8+ CDR3 sequences were found in both patients and controls but appeared to be highly expressed in patients and within the immunodominant clones of the patients.

The germline V gene (reference sequence) gives CDR1 as SEHNR and CDR2 as FQNEAQ. The CDR3 spans 15 residues, from the cysteine through the phenylalanine. Here the CDR3 DNA is all that survives: 45 bases in frame from base 1. Expansion of CD8+CD57+ cells had been shown by flow cytometry in the patients chosen for sequencing. Every patient had a diagnosis of severe acquired aplastic anemia based on International Study of Aplastic Anemia and Agranulocytosis and Camitta criteria. Patients had received no therapy at the time of blood sampling. In the study, sorted CD4+ and CD8+ blood T cells from patients with severe aplastic anemia and from healthy subjects underwent deep sequencing of TCR repertoires. Patients were enrolled under clinicaltrials.gov protocols 00001620, 01623167, 00001397, 00071045, 00081523 and 00961064 in the USA. Ficoll-Paque density gradient centrifugation was used to isolate peripheral blood mononuclear cells. Before DNA was extracted, CD4+ and CD8+ T cells were sorted using either FACS or magnetic beads.

This TCR was sampled from a human donor with aplastic anemia. What was sequenced was sorted CD4+, CD8+, or CD8+CD57+ T cells (not recorded which) from PBMCs. Recombination connected TRBV7-9 to TRBJ1-1; 8 bases in the middle match TRBD1. The CDR3 is CASSQGQGSNAEAFF. The sequenced DNA: TGTGCCAGCAGCCAAGGACAGGGATCGAACGCTGAAGCTTTCTTT.